Each of the 10 T cell receptor beta chains below was sequenced from the same sample in a study of T cell responses to AZD1222 COVID-19 vaccine. The repertoire was sequenced with immunoSEQ multiplex PCR; TCRdb's copy has only in-frame clones and lacks some. The data hold under 130,000 clones, with more than 75% observed a single time. The input for sequencing was peripheral blood, taken on day 0 of AZD1222 vaccination. Receptor source: an adult in good health.

The chain recombines TRBV5-1 with TRBJ1-3; D gene unclear. Germline V gene data show CDR1 as SGHRS and CDR2 as YFSETQ. The CDR3 is 16 amino acids. The V and J ends lost 2 bases and 0 bases respectively, with 12 bases between them. The CDR3 spells CASSLGSGSSGNTIYF. The DNA for the CDR3 is TGCGCCAGCAGCTTAGGGTCCGGGAGCTCTGGAAACACCATATATTTT. Looking up the rest from reference TRBV5-1 and TRBJ1-3 gives the full variable domain: KAGVTQTPRYLIKTRGQQVTLSCSPISGHRSVSWYQQTPGQGLQFLFEYFSETQRNKGNFPGRFSGRQFSNSRSEMNVSTLELGDSALYLCASSLGSGSSGNTIYFGEGSWLTVV.

V gene TRBV28 combines with J gene TRBJ1-6; D might be TRBD1 (5 bases). From germline, CDR1 is MDHEN and CDR2 SYDVKM. This CDR3 is 14 amino acids long. V shed 1 base and J shed 6 bases, with 7 bases lying between them. CDR3 amino acids: CASSLSGFNSPLHF. CDR3 nucleotide sequence: TGTGCCAGCAGTTTATCAGGGTTTAATTCACCCCTCCACTTT.

The chain combines TRBV3-1 (or the pseudogene TRBV3-2) with TRBJ2-7; 8 nucleotides match TRBD1. The V gene end was trimmed by 6 bases and the J gene end by 5 bases; junction bases not matched to a gene: 6. Per the germline V gene, CDR1 is LGHDT and CDR2 is YNNKEL (reference sequence). CDR3 length: 13 residues. Here the CDR3 DNA reads TGTGCCAGCAGTCATTTGGACAGGGACGAGCAGTACTTC. Protein sequence: CASSHLDRDEQYF.

V usage is TRBV5-6 and J usage is TRBJ1-1; D is uncertain. V was cut by 0 bases and J by 1 base, with 7 bases left in between. This CDR3 region has 14 residues. The germline V gene encodes CDR1 SGHDT and CDR2 YYEEEE. CDR3 DNA sequence: TGTGCCAGCAGCTTGGTTTCCACGAACACTGAAGCTTTCTTT. Its translation is CASSLVSTNTEAFF.

This clone was recorded once. The chain recombines TRBV27 with TRBJ2-7, with 10 bases matching TRBD2. This CDR3 has 14 amino acids. CDR1 is MNHEY and CDR2 is SMNVEV in the germline V gene (reference sequence). The V segment lost 5 bases and the J segment 3 bases; nucleotides outside the gene matches: 4. The CDR3 reads CASSPIAGGYEQYF. CDR3 DNA sequence: TGTGCCAGCAGTCCGATAGCGGGAGGCTACGAGCAGTACTTC.

The gene calls are TRBV19 and TRBJ2-1; 12 positions agree with TRBD2. The CDR3 has 13 amino acids. Germline CDR1 LNHDA, CDR2 SQIVND (reference sequence). V shed 6 bases, J shed 10 bases, and the junction held 4 bases outside the gene matches. The CDR3 region is CASSLLAGGEQFF. The CDR3 DNA sequence: TGTGCCAGTAGCCTACTAGCGGGAGGCGAGCAGTTCTTC.

This chain connects TRBV5-1 to TRBJ2-7, with D hard to call. V dropped 5 bases and J dropped 5 bases, with 20 bases sitting between them. This CDR3 comprises 15 residues. From germline, CDR1 is SGHRS and CDR2 YFSETQ. CDR3 DNA sequence: TGCGCCAGCAGACAGCTTCCGAACGTCCCCGACGAGCAGTACTTC. As protein: CASRQLPNVPDEQYF.

The rearrangement uses TRBV5-1 and TRBJ2-7, with 9 bases that match TRBD1. V lost 6 bases, J lost 2 bases, and 6 bases stayed unmatched. The CDR3 spans 14 residues. The germline gives CDR1 SGHRS, CDR2 YFSETQ. The CDR3 here is CASTTDRGPYEQYF. DNA for the CDR3: TGCGCCAGCACCACGGACAGGGGACCCTACGAGCAGTACTTC.

The CDR3 bases are TGTGCCAGCAGTTACTCTGGGATTACGAACACCGGGGAGCTGTTTTTT. It specifies CASSYSGITNTGELFF. This chain uses TRBV6-5 with TRBJ2-2; D not certain. Germline V gene data show CDR1 as MNHEY and CDR2 as SVGAGI. The CDR3 runs 16 residues. The V end lost 0 bases, the J end lost 0 bases, and 8 bases lay between the germline ends.

The gene calls are TRBV21-1 and TRBJ1-2. TRBV21-1 is designated a pseudogene. The CDR3 has 14 amino acids. This CDR3 reads CALSGADANYGYTF. The CDR3 nucleotides are TGTGCTTTAAGCGGGGCGGACGCTAACTATGGCTACACCTTC.